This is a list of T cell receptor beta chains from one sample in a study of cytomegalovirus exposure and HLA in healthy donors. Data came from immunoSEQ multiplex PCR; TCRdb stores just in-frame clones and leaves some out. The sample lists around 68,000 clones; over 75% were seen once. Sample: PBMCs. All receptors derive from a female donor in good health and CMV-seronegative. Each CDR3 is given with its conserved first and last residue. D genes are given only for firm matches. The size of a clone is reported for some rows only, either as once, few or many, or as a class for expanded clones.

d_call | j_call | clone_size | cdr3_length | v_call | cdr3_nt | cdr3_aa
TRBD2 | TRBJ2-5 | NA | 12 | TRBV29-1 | TGCAGCGCCGCGGGCGGGAGGGAGACCCAGTACTTC | CSAAGGRETQYF
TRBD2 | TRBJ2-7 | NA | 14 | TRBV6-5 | TGTGCCAGCAGTGTCACAACTACTAGCGGCGAGCAGTACTTC | CASSVTTTSGEQYF
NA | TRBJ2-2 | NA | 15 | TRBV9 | TGTGCCAGTGCAGGGCGGACGGCGGGAATCGGGGAGCTGTTTTTT | CASAGRTAGIGELFF
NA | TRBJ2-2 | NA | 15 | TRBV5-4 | TGTGCCAGCAGCTTATCAGGGGTGAACACCGGGGAGCTGTTTTTT | CASSLSGVNTGELFF
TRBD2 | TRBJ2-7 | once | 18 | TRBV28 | TGTGCCAGCAGTTTTTCCCTCTCCTGGCGGGAGCAGAGCTACGAGCAGTACTTC | CASSFSLSWREQSYEQYF
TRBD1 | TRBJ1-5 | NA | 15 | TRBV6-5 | TGTGCCAGCAGTTCAAGACAGGGAGGCAATCAGCCCCAGCATTTT | CASSSRQGGNQPQHF
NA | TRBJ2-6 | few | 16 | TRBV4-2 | TGTGCCAGCAGCCAAGAAGGGGGGGGAGAGGCCAACGGCCTGACTTTC | CASSQEGGGEANGLTF
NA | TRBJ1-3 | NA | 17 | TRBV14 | TGTGCCAGCAGCCAAGAGACCAGGGGAAGCGGTGGGAACACCATATATTTT | CASSQETRGSGGNTIYF
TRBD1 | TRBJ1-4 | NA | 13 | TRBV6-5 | TGTGCCAGCAGTGACAGGGTTCGGGAAAAACTGTTTTTT | CASSDRVREKLFF
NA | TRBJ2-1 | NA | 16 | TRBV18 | TGTGCCAGCTCACCGAGAAGACAGCCGCCCTACAATGAGCAGTTCTTC | CASSPRRQPPYNEQFF
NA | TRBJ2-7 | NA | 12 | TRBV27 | TGTGCCAGCAGTCCCACAGGGATCGAGCAGTACTTC | CASSPTGIEQYF
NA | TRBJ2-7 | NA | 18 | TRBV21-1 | TGTGCCAGCAGCAAAAAAAGGCCTGGGACAGGGGCATCCTACGAGCAGTACTTC | CASSKKRPGTGASYEQYF